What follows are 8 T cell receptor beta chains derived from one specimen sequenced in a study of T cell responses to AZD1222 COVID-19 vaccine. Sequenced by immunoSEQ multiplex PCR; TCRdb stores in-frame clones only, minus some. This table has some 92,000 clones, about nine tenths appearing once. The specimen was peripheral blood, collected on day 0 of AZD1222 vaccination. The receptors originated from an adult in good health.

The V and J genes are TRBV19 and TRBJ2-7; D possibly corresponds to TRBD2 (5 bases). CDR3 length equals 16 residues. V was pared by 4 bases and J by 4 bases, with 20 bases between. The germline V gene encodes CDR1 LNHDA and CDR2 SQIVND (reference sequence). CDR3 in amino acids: CASSTRRLVGAYEQYF. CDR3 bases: TGTGCCAGTAGTACCCGTCGGCTGGTGGGAGCTTACGAGCAGTACTTC.

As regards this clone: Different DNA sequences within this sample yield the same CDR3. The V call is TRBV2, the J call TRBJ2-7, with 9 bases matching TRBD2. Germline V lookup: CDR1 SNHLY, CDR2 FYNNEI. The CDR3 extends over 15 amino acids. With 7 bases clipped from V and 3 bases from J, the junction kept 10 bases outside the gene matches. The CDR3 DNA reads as TGTGCCAGCACCCCGGGACTAGCAGGAAGCTACGAGCAGTACTTC. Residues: CASTPGLAGSYEQYF.

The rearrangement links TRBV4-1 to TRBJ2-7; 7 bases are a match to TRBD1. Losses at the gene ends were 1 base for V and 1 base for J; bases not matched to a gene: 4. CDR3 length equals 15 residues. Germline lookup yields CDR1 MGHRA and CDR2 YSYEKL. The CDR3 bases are TGCGCCAGCAGCCAAGGGGGGACAGCGTCCTACGAGCAGTACTTC. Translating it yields CASSQGGTASYEQYF.

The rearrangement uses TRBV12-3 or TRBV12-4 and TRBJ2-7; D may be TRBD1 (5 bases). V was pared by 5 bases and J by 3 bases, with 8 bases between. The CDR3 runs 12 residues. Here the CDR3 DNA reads TGTGCCAGCAGTCAGGACAACTACGAGCAGTACTTC. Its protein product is CASSQDNYEQYF.

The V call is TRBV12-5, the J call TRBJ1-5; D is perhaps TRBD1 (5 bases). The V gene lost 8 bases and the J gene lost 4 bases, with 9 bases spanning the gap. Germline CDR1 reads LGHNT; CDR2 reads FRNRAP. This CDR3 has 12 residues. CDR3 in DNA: TGTGCTAGTCAGGCAGGGAATCAGCCCCAGCATTTT. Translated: CASQAGNQPQHF.

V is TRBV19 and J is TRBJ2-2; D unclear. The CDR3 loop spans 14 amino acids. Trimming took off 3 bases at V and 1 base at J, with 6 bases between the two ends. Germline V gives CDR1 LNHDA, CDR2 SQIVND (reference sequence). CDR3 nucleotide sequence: TGTGCCAGTAGTATGGCCGGGAACACCGGGGAGCTGTTTTTT. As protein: CASSMAGNTGELFF.

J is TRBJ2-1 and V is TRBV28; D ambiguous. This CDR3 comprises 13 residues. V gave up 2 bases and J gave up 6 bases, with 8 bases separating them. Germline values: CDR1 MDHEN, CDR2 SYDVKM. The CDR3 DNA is TGTGCCAGCAGTTTAGCGGAAACCAATGAGCAGTTCTTC. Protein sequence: CASSLAETNEQFF. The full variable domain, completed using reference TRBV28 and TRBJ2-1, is DVKVTQSSRYLVKRTGEKVFLECVQDMDHENMFWYRQDPGLGLRLIYFSYDVKMKEKGDIPEGYSVSREKKERFSLILESASTNQTSMYLCASSLAETNEQFFGPGTRLTVL.

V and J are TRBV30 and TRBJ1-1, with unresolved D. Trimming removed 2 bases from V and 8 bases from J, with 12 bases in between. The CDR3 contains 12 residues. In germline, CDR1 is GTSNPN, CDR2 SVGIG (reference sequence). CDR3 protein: CAWSPATHEAFF. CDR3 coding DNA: TGTGCCTGGAGTCCGGCAACACACGAAGCTTTCTTT.